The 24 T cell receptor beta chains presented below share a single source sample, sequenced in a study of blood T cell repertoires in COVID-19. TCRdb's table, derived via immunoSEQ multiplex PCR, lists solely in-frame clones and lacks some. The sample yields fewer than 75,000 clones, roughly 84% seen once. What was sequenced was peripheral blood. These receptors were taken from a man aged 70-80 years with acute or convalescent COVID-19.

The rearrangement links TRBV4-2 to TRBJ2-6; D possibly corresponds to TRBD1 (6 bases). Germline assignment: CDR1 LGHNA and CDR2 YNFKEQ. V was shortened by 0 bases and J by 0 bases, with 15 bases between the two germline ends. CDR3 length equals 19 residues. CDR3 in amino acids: CASSQEMGDTFSGANVLTF. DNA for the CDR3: TGTGCCAGCAGCCAAGAAATGGGGGACACCTTCTCTGGGGCCAACGTCCTGACTTTC.

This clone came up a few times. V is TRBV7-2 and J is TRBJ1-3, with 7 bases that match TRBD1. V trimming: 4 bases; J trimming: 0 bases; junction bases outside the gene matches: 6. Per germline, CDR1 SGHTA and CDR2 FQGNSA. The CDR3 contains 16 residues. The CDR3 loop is CASSYAGGFSGNTIYF. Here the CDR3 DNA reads TGTGCCAGCAGCTACGCAGGGGGATTCTCTGGAAACACCATATATTTT.

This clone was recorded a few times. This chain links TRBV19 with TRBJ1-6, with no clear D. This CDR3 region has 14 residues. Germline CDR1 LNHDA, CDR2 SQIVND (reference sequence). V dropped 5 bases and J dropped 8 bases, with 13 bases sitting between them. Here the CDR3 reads CASSAGVPHSPLHF. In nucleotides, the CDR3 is TGTGCCAGTAGTGCCGGGGTTCCCCATTCACCCCTCCACTTT.

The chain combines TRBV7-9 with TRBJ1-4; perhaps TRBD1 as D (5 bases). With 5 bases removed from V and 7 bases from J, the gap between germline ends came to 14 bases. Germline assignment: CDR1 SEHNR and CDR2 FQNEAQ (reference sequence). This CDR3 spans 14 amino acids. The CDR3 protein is CASSTRGAGEKLFF. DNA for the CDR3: TGTGCCAGCAGCACAAGGGGCGCCGGTGAAAAACTGTTTTTT.

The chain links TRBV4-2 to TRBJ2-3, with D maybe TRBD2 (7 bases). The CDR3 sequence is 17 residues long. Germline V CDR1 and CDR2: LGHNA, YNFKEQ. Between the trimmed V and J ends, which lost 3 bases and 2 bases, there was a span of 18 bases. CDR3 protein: CASSHRKGAGATDTQYF. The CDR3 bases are TGTGCCAGCAGCCATCGTAAGGGCGCGGGGGCCACAGATACGCAGTATTTT.

In nucleotides, the CDR3 is TGTGCCAGCAGCCCGTCCGGGATAGCGGGGAGGGTCGGGGAGCTGTTTTTT. Its translation: CASSPSGIAGRVGELFF. V is TRBV7-9 and J is TRBJ2-2, with TRBD2 matching 8 bases. The V segment lost 5 bases and the J segment 7 bases; nucleotides outside the gene matches: 15. CDR1 and CDR2 (germline): SEHNR, FQNEAQ (reference sequence). The CDR3 covers 17 residues.

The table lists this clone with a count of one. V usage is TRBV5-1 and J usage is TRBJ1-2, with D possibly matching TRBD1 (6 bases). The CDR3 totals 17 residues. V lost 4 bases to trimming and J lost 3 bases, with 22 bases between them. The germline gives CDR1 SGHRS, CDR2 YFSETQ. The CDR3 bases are TGCGCCAGCAGCCTACTACCAACGGCGGGGGGCGACTATGGCTACACCTTC. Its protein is CASSLLPTAGGDYGYTF.

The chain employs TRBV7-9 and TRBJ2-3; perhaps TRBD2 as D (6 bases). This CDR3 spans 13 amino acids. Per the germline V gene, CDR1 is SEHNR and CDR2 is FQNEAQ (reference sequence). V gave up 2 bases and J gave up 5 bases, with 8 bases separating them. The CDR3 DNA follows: TGTGCCAGCAGCTTACGGAGGGGAGATACGCAGTATTTT. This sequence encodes CASSLRRGDTQYF.

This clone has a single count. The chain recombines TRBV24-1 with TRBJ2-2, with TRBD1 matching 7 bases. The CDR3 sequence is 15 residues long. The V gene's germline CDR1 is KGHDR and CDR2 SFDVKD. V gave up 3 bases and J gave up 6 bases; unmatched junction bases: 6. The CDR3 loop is CATSDPGQEPGELFF. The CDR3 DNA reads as TGTGCCACCAGTGATCCCGGACAGGAACCCGGGGAGCTGTTTTTT.

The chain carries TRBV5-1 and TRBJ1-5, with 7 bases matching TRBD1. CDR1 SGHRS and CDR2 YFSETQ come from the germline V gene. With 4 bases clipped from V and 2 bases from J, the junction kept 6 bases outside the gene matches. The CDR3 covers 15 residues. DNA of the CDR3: TGCGCCAGCAGCGTACAGGGGAAGGGCAATCAGCCCCAGCATTTT. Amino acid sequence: CASSVQGKGNQPQHF.

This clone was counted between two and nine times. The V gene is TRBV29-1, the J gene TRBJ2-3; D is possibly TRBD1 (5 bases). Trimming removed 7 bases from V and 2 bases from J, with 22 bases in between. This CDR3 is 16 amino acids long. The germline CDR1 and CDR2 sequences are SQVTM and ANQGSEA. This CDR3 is CSDNPITGSPTDTQYF. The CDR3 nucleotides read TGCAGCGACAACCCTATTACAGGATCTCCCACAGATACGCAGTATTTT.

The CDR3 DNA follows: TGTGCCAGCAGTACCACCCGGGACACCTATGGCTACACCTTC. Protein product: CASSTTRDTYGYTF. V gene TRBV2 combines with J gene TRBJ1-2; weak D call: TRBD1 (6 bases). The CDR3 has 14 residues. The V gene lost 5 bases and the J gene lost 4 bases, with 14 bases spanning the gap. The germline gives CDR1 SNHLY, CDR2 FYNNEI.

DNA for the CDR3: TGTGCCAGCAGCTCCCACAGGGTGGCTAAAAACATTCAGTACTTC. It yields the protein CASSSHRVAKNIQYF. This rearrangement joins TRBV7-8 to TRBJ2-4; perhaps TRBD1 as D (6 bases). The V gene's germline CDR1 is SGHVS and CDR2 FQNEAQ. The CDR3 is 15 residues long. V shed 4 bases and J shed 4 bases, with 14 bases lying between them.

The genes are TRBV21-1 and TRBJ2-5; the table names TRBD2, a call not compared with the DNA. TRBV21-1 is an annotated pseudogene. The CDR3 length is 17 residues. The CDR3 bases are TGTGCCAGCAGCAAACCCGGGGGTGCGGGGGACCAAGAGACCCAGTACTTC. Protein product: CASSKPGGAGDQETQYF.

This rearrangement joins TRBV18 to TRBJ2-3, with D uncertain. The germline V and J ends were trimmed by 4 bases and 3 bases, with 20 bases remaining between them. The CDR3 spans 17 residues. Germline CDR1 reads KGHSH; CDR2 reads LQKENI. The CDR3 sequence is CASSQITESLLTDTQYF. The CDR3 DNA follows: TGTGCCAGCTCACAAATCACGGAGTCCTTATTGACAGATACGCAGTATTTT.

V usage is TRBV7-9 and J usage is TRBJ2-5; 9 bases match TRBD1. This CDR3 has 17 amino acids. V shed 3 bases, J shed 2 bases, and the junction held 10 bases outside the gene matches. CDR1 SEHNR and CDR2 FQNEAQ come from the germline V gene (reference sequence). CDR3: CASSFTLQGAPQETQYF. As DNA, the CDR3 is TGTGCCAGCAGCTTTACCTTACAGGGGGCGCCTCAAGAGACCCAGTACTTC.

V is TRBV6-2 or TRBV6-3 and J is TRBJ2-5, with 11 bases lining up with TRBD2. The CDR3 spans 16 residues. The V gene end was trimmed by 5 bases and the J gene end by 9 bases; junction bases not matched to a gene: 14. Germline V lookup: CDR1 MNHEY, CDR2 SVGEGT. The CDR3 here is CASSRTGTSGKRAQYF. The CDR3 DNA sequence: TGTGCCAGCAGTCGAACCGGGACTAGCGGCAAGAGGGCCCAGTACTTC.

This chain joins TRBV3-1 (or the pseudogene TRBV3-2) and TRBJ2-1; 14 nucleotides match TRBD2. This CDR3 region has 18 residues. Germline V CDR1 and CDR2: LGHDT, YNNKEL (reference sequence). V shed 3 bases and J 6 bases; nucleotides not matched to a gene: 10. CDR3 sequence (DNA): TGTGCCAGCAGCCAGAGAGGGCGTGGGACTAGCGGGGGCAATGAGCAGTTCTTC. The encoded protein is CASSQRGRGTSGGNEQFF.

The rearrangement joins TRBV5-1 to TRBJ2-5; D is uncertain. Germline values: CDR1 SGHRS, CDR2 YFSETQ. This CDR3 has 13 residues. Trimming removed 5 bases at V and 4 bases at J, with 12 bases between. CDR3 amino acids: CASSRDGLETQYF. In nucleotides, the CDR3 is TGCGCCAGCAGTAGAGACGGGTTAGAGACCCAGTACTTC.

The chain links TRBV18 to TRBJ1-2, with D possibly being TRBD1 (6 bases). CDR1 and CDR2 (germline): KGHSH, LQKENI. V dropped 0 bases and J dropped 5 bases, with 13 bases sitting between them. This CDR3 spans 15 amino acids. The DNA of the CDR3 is TGTGCCAGCTCACCACCGAGGGGGACGGAATATGGCTACACCTTC. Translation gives CASSPPRGTEYGYTF.

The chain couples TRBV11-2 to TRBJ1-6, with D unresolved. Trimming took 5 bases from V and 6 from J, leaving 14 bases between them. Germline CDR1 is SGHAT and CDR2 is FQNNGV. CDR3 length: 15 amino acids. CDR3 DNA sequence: TGTGCCAGCAGCGCAGCAAGGAGAGTTAATTCACCCCTCCACTTT. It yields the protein CASSAARRVNSPLHF.

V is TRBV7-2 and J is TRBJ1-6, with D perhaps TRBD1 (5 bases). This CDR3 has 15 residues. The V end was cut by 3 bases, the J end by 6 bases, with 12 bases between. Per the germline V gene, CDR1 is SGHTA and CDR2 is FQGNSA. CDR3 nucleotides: TGTGCCAGCAGCTTTGGGGGAGGGGTTAATTCACCCCTCCACTTT. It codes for CASSFGGGVNSPLHF.

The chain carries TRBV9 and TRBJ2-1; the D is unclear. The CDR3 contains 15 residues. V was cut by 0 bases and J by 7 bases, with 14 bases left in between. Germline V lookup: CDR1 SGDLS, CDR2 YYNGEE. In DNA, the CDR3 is TGTGCCAGCAGCGTAGTAACTGCCCAATGGAATGAGCAGTTCTTC. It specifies CASSVVTAQWNEQFF.

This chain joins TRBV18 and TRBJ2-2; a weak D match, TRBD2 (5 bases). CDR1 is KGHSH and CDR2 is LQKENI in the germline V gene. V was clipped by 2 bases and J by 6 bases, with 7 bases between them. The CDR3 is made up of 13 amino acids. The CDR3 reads CASSPELAGELFF. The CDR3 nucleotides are TGTGCCAGCTCACCAGAACTAGCCGGGGAGCTGTTTTTT.